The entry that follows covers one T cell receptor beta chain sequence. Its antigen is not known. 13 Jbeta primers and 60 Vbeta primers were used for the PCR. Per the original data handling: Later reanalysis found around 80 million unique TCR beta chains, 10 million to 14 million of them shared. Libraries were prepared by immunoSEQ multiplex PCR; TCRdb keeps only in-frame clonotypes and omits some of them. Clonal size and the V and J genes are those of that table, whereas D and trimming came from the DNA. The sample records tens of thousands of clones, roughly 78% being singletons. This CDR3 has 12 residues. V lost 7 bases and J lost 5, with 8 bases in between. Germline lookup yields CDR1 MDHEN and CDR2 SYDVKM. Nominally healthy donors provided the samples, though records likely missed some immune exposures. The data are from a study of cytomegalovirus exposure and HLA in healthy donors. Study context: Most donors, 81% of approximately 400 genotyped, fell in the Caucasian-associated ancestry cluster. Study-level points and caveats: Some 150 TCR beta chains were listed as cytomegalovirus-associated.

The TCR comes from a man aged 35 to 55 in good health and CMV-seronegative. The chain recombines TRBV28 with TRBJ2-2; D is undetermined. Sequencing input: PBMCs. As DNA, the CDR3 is TGTGCCAGCAACACCCCGACCGGGGAGCTGTTTTTT. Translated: CASNTPTGELFF.